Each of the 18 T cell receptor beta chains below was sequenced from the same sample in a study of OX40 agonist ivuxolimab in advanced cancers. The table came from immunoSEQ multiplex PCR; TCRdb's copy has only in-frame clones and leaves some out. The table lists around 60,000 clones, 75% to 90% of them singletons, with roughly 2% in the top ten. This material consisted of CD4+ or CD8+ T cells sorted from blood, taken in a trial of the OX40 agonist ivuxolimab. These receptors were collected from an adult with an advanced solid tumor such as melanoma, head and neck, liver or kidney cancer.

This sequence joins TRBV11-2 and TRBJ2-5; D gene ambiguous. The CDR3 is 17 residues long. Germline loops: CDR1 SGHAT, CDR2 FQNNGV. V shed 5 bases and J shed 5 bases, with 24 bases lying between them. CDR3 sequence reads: CASSTLGFGLFGETQYF. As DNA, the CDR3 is TGTGCCAGCAGCACGTTAGGGTTCGGCCTCTTTGGGGAGACCCAGTACTTC.

DNA of the CDR3: TGCGCCAGCAGCTCACCGGGACTAGCGACCTACGAGCAGTACTTC. This sequence encodes CASSSPGLATYEQYF. V gene TRBV5-1 combines with J gene TRBJ2-7; 10 nucleotides align to TRBD2. V gave up 3 bases and J gave up 2 bases; unmatched junction bases: 5. The germline gives CDR1 SGHRS, CDR2 YFSETQ. This CDR3 is built from 15 residues.

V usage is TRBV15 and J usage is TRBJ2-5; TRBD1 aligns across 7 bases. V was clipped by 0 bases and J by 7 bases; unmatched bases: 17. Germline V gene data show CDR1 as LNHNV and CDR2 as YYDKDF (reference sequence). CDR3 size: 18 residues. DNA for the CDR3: TGTGCCACCAGCAGAGATTGGGTCCAGACCGGACAGGTCTGGACCCAGTACTTC. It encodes CATSRDWVQTGQVWTQYF.

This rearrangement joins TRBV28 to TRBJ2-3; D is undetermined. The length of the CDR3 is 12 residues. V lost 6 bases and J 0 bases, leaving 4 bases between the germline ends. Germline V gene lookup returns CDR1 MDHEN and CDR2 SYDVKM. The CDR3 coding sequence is TGTGCCAGCAGGGAGAGCACAGATACGCAGTATTTT. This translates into CASRESTDTQYF.

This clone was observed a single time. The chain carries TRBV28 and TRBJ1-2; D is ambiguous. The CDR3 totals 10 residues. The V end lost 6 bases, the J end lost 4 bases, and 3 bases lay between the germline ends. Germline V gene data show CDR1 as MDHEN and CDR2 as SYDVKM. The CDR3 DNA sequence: TGTGCCAGCAGAGGCTATGGCTACACCTTC. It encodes CASRGYGYTF.

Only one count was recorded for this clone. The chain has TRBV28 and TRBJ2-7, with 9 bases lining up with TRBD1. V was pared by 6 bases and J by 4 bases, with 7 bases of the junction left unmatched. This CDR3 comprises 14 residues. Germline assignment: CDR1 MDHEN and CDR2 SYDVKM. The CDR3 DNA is TGTGCCAGCAGCGGTGGGACAGGGCAATACGAGCAGTACTTC. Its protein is CASSGGTGQYEQYF.

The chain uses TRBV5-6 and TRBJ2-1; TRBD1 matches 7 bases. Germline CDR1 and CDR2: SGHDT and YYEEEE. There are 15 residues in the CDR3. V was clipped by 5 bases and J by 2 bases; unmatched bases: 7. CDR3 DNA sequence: TGTGCCAGCAGGGATTATGGACAGGCCTACAATGAGCAGTTCTTC. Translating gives CASRDYGQAYNEQFF.

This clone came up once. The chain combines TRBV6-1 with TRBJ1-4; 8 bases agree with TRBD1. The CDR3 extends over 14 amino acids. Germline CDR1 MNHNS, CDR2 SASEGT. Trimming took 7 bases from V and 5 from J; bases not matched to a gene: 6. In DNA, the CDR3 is TGTGCCAGCACCCGACAGGGGATCAATGAAAAACTGTTTTTT. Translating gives CASTRQGINEKLFF.

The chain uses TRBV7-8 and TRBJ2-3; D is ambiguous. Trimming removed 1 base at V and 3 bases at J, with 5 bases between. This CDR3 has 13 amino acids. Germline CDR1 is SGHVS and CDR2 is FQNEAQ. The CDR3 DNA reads TGTGCCAGCAGCTTAGGTTGGACAGATACGCAGTATTTT. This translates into CASSLGWTDTQYF.

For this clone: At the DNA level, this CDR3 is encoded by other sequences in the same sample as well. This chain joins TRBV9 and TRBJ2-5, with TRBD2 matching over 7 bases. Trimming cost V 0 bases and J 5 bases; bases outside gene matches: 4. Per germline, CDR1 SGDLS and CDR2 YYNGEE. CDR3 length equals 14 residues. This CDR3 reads CASSVEGAGETQYF. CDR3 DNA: TGTGCCAGCAGCGTAGAGGGAGCGGGGGAGACCCAGTACTTC. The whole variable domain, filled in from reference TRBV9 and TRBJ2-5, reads DSGVTQTPKHLITATGQRVTLRCSPRSGDLSVYWYQQSLDQGLQFLIQYYNGEERAKGNILERFSAQQFPDLHSELNLSSLELGDSALYFCASSVEGAGETQYFGPGTRLLVL.

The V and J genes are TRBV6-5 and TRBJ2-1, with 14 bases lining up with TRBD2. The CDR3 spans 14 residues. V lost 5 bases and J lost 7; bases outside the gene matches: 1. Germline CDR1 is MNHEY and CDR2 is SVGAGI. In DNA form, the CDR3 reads TGTGCCAGCAGTCGACTAGCGGGGGGGAATGAGCAGTTCTTC. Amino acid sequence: CASSRLAGGNEQFF.

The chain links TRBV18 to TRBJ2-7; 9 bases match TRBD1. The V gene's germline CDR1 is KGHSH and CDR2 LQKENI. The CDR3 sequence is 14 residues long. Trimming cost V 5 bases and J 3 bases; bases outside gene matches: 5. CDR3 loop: CASSFLTGGYEQYF. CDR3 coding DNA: TGTGCCAGCTCATTCTTGACAGGGGGCTACGAGCAGTACTTC.

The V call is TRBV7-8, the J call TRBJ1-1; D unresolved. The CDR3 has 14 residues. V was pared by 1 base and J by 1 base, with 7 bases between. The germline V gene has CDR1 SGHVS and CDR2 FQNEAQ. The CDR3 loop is CASSLGAGNTEAFF. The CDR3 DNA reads TGTGCCAGCAGCTTAGGTGCAGGGAACACTGAAGCTTTCTTT.

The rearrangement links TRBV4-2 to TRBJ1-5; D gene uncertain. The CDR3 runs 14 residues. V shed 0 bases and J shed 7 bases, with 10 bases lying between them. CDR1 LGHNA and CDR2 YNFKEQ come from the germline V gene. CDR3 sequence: CASSQERVGQPQHF. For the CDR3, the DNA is TGTGCCAGCAGCCAAGAGAGAGTAGGCCAGCCCCAGCATTTT.

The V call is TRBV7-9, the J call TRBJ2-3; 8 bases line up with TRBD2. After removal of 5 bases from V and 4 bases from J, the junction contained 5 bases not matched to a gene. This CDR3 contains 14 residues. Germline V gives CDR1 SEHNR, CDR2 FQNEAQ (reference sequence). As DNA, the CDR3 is TGTGCCAGCAGCGTTAGGGGACTAGCAGATACGCAGTATTTT. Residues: CASSVRGLADTQYF.

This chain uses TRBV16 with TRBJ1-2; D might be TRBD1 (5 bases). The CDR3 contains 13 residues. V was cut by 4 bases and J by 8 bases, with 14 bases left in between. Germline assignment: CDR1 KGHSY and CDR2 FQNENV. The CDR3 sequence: CASSPGGDRGYTF. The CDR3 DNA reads TGTGCCAGCAGCCCTGGAGGGGATCGGGGCTACACCTTC. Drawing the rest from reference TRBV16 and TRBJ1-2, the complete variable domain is GEEVAQTPKHLVRGEGQKAKLYCAPIKGHSYVFWYQQVLKNEFKFLISFQNENVFDETGMPKERFSAKCLPNSPCSLEIQATKLEDSAVYFCASSPGGDRGYTFGSGTRLTVV.

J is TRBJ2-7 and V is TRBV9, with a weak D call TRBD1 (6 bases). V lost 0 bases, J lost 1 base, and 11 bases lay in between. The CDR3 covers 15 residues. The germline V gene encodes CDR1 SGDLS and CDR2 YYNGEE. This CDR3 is CASSVATDSSYEQYF. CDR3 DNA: TGTGCCAGCAGCGTAGCTACGGACAGTTCCTACGAGCAGTACTTC.

The CDR3: CASKGGSGNSPLHF. Written as DNA, the CDR3 is TGTGCCAGTAAGGGCGGTTCGGGTAATTCACCCCTCCACTTT. This chain links TRBV19 with TRBJ1-6; no clear D. The CDR3 runs to 14 residues. CDR1 and CDR2 from the germline V gene are LNHDA and SQIVND (reference sequence). Trimming stripped 7 bases from V and 6 bases from J, with 13 bases between.